This T cell receptor beta chain was observed in a study of cytomegalovirus exposure and HLA in healthy donors. Study details: The 90 to 150 validation repertoires used the same platform as the roughly 700 first-cohort repertoires (as reported by a later analysis). General observations from the study: TCR sequences were mostly rare, though some public TCRs occurred in many donors. Three CMV-associated chains were confirmed in vitro to be specific for CMV antigens.

On this clone: The target antigen is unknown.

V lost 5 bases and J lost 1, with 5 bases in between. The germline V gene encodes CDR1 MDHEN and CDR2 SYDVKM. This CDR3 contains 13 residues. Using immunoSEQ multiplex PCR, the repertoire was profiled, and TCRdb retains in-frame clones only, with some absent. This sample has fewer than 250,000 clones, with 80% to 90% found just once. While the first cohort had fewer than 850 subjects, the donors belonged to the separate validation cohort of over a hundred subjects. The V call is TRBV28, the J call TRBJ1-4; D is possibly TRBD1 (5 bases). The source of this sequence is a man aged 18 to 29 in good health and CMV-seronegative. Sequencing input: PBMCs. The CDR3 bases are TGTGCCAGCAGTACAGGAACTAATGAAAAACTGTTTTTT. Translation: CASSTGTNEKLFF.